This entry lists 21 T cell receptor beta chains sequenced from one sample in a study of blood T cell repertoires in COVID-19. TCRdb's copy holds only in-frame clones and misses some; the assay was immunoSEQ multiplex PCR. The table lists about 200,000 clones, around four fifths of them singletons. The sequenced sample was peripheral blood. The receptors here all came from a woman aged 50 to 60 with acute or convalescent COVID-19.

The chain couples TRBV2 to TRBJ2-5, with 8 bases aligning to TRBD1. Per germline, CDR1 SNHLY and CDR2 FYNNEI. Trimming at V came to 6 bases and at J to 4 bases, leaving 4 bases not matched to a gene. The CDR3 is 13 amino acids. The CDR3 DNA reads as TGTGCCAGCAGCGTAGGACAGGGAGAGACCCAGTACTTC. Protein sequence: CASSVGQGETQYF.

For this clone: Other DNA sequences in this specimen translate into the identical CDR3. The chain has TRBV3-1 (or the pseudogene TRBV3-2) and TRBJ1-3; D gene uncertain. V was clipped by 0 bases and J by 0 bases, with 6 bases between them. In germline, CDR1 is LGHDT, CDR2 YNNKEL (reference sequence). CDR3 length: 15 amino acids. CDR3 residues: CASSQDSSSGNTIYF. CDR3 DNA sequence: TGTGCCAGCAGCCAAGACTCCAGCTCTGGAAACACCATATATTTT.

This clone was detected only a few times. Here the CDR3 reads CAISETQNTEAFF. Here the CDR3 DNA reads TGTGCCATCAGTGAGACACAGAACACTGAAGCTTTCTTT. The chain employs TRBV10-3 and TRBJ1-1; D is uncertain. The CDR3 covers 13 residues. Germline V gene data show CDR1 as ENHRY and CDR2 as SYGVKD. Trimming took 2 bases from V and 1 from J, leaving 5 bases between them.

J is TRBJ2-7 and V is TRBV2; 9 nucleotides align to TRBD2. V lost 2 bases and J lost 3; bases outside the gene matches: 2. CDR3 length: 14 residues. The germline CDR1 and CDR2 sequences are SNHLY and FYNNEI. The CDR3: CASSEQTSGYEQYF. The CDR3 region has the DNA TGTGCCAGCAGTGAACAGACTAGCGGCTACGAGCAGTACTTC. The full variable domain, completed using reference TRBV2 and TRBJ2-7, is EPEVTQTPSHQVTQMGQEVILRCVPISNHLYFYWYRQILGQKVEFLVSFYNNEISEKSEIFDDQFSVERPDGSNFTLKIRSTKLEDSAMYFCASSEQTSGYEQYFGPGTRLTVT.

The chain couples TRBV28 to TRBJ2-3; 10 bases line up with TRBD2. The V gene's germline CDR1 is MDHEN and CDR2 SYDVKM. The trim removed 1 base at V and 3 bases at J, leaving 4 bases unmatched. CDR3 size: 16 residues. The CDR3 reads CASSLLASGGTDTQYF. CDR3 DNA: TGTGCCAGCAGTTTATTGGCTAGCGGGGGTACAGATACGCAGTATTTT.

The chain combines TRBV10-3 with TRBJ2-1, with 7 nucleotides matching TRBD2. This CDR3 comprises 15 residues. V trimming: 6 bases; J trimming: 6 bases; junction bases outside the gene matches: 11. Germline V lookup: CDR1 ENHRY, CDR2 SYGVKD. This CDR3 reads CAIRGGATGGNEQFF. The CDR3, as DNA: TGTGCCATCAGGGGTGGGGCTACGGGGGGCAATGAGCAGTTCTTC.

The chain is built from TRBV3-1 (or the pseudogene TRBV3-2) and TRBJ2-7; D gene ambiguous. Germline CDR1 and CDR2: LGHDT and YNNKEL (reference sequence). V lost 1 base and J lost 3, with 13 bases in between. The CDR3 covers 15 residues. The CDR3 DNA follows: TGTGCCAGCAGCCAAGCCTCCGGTCCTTACTACGAGCAGTACTTC. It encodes CASSQASGPYYEQYF.

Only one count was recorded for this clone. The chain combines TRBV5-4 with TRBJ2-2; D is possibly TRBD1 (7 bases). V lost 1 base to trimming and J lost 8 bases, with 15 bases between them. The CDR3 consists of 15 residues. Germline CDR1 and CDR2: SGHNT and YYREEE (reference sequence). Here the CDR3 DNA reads TGTGCCAGCAGCTTGATGGAGGGGGCGATGGGGGAGCTGTTTTTT. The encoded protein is CASSLMEGAMGELFF.

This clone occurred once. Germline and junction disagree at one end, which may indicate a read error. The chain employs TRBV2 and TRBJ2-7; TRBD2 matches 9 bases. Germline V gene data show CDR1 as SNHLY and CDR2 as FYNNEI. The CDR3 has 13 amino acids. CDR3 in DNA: TGTGCCAGCAGTGATGGGGTTGAGAGCGGGAGGTTCTTC. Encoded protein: CASSDGVESGRFF.

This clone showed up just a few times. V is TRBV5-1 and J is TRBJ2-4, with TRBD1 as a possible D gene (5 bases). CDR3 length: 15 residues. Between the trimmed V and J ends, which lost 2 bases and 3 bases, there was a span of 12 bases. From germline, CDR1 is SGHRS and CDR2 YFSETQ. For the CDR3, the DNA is TGCGCCAGCAGCTTACAGGAGCCCGGCAAAAACATTCAGTACTTC. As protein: CASSLQEPGKNIQYF.

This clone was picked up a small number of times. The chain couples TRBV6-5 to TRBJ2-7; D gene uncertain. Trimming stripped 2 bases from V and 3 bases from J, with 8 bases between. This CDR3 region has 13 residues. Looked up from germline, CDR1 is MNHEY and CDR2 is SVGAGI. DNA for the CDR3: TGTGCCAGCAGTTACAACAGAAACTACGAGCAGTACTTC. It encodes CASSYNRNYEQYF.

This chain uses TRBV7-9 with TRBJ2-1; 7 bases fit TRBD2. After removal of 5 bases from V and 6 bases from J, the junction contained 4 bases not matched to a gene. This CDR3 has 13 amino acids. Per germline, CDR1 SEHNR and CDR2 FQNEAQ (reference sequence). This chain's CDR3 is CASSRGLGNEQFF. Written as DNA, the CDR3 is TGTGCCAGCAGCCGTGGACTAGGCAATGAGCAGTTCTTC.

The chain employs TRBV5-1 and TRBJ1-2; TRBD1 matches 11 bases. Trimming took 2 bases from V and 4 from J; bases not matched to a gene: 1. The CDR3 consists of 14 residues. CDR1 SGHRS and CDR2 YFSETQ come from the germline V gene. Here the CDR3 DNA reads TGCGCCAGCAGCTTTGGGACAGGGGGCTATGGCTACACCTTC. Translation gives CASSFGTGGYGYTF.

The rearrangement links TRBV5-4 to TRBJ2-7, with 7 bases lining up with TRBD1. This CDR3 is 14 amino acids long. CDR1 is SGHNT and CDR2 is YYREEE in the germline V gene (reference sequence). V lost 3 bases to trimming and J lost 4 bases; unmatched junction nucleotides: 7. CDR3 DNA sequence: TGTGCCAGCAGCTACGGGACAGATCCATACGAGCAGTACTTC. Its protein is CASSYGTDPYEQYF.

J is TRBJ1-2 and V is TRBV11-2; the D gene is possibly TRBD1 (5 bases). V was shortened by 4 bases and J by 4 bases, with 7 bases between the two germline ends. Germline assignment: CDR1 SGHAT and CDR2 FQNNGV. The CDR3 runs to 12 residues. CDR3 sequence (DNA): TGTGCCAGCAGCTGGGGGGTCTATGGCTACACCTTC. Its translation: CASSWGVYGYTF.

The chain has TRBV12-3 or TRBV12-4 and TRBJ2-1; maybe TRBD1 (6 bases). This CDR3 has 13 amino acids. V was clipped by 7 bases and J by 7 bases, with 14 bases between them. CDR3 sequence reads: CASTPTGTNEQFF. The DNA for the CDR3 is TGTGCCAGCACCCCGACAGGAACGAATGAGCAGTTCTTC.

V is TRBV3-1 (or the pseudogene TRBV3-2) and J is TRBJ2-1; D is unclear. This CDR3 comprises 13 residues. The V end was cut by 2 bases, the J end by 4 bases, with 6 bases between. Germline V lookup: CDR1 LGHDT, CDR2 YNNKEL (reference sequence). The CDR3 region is CASSQRSYNEQFF. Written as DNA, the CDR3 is TGTGCCAGCAGCCAACGGTCTTACAATGAGCAGTTCTTC.

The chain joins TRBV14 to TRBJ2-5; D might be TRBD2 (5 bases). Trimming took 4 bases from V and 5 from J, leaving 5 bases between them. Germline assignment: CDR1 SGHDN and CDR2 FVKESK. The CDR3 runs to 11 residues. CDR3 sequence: CASSPGETQYF. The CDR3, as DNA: TGTGCCAGCAGCCCGGGGGAGACCCAGTACTTC.

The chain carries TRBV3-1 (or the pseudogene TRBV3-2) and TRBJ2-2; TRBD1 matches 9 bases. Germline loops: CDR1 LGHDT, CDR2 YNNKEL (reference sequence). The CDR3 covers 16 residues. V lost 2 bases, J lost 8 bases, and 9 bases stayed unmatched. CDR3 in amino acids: CASSQFGQGLQGELFF. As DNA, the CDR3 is TGTGCCAGCAGCCAATTTGGACAGGGGCTCCAAGGGGAGCTGTTTTTT.

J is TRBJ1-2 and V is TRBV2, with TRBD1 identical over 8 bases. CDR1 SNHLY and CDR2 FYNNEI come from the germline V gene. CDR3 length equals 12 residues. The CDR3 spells CTTQGAQYGYTF. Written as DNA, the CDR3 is TGTACGACCCAGGGGGCGCAGTATGGCTACACCTTC. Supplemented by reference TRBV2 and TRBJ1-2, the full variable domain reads EPEVTQTPSHQVTQMGQEVILRCVPISNHLYFYWYRQILGQKVEFLVSFYNNEISEKSEIFDDQFSVERPDGSNFTLKIRSTKLEDSAMYFCTTQGAQYGYTFGSGTRLTVV.

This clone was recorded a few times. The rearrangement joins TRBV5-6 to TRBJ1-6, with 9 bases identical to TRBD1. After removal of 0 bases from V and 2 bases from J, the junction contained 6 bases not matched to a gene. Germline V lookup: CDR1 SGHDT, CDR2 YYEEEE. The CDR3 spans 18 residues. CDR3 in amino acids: CASSLEGQGNTYNSPLHF. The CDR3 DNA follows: TGTGCCAGCAGCTTGGAGGGACAGGGTAACACCTATAATTCACCCCTCCACTTT.